This T cell receptor (beta chain) is drawn from a study of CD8+ T cells in alopecia areata. Notes on this clone: Its cognate antigen is unknown.

Following extraction, RNA underwent reverse transcription to cDNA, which served as the sequencing template. TCRdb's table, derived via immunoSEQ multiplex PCR, lists solely in-frame clones and lacks some. Of fewer than 250,000 clones listed, over 55% are singletons. The study, taken as a whole, reports: In scalp and blood, many expanded lesional clones persisted during tofacitinib.

Documented treatment: oral pan-JAK inhibitor, 5-10 mg twice daily. The CDR3 spans 12 residues. Trimming removed 8 bases at V and 5 bases at J, with 15 bases between. CDR1 and CDR2 from the germline V gene are GTSNPN and SVGIG (reference sequence). The V gene is TRBV30, the J gene TRBJ2-5; TRBD1 might be the D (6 bases). The sequence came from a human donor with alopecia areata. Sequenced material: CD4+ T cells sorted from blood, taken at week 24, from a patient treated with tofacitinib. The CDR3 DNA reads TGTGCCGGGGCCAGGGGTACCGAGACCCAGTACTTC. This codes for CAGARGTETQYF.